These 5 T cell receptor beta chains originate from one sample sequenced in a study of T-cell memory formation after mild COVID-19. TCRdb re-called the 5' RACE reads through MiXCR, storing one row per CDR3 protein. The repertoire holds 300,000 to 400,000 distinct CDR3 sequences, with over 20% as singletons. The sequenced sample was PBMCs or a T cell subset sorted from them (not recorded which). These receptors originate from an adult woman who had mild COVID-19 (a few samples of this study predate the infection). Cell type and time point are not known.

The chain combines TRBV7-6 with TRBJ2-7; no clear D. V lost 4 bases and J lost 0, with 10 bases in between. The CDR3 runs to 14 residues. Germline CDR1 is SGHVS and CDR2 is FNYEAQ. CDR3 sequence reads: CASSSRRNSYEQYF. As DNA, the CDR3 is TGTGCCAGCAGCTCCCGCAGGAACTCCTACGAGCAGTACTTC.

This clonotype has just a few counts. This chain uses TRBV7-8 with TRBJ2-4; 7 bases are shared with TRBD2. The junction had 6 bases not matched to a gene; V was cut back by 3 bases and J by 7 bases. There are 14 residues in the CDR3. In germline, CDR1 is SGHVS, CDR2 FQNEAQ. The CDR3 DNA reads as TGTGCCAGCAGCTTTGGCGGGAGTAAGAACATTCAGTACTTC. Translation gives CASSFGGSKNIQYF.

The chain joins TRBV3-1 to TRBJ2-2; tentatively, D is TRBD1 (5 bases). The CDR3 is 13 residues long. The germline V gene encodes CDR1 LGHDT and CDR2 YNNKEL (reference sequence). V dropped 4 bases and J dropped 6 bases, with 9 bases sitting between them. The CDR3 region is CASSLIRAGELFF. The DNA for the CDR3 is TGTGCCAGCAGCCTCATCAGGGCCGGGGAGCTGTTTTTT.

This clonotype was detected a few times. The genes are TRBV19 and TRBJ2-7; 10 nucleotides agree with TRBD1. After removal of 3 bases from V and 3 bases from J, the junction contained 5 bases not matched to a gene. The CDR3 covers 15 residues. Germline V gene lookup returns CDR1 LNHDA and CDR2 SQIVND (reference sequence). CDR3 region: CASSIGTGVGYEQYF. As DNA, the CDR3 is TGTGCCAGTAGTATTGGGACAGGGGTCGGCTACGAGCAGTACTTC.

V is TRBV6-5 and J is TRBJ1-2; 9 bases line up with TRBD1. Germline trimming cut 5 bases from V and 6 bases from J; bases unmatched to any gene: 10. CDR1 MNHEY and CDR2 SVGAGI come from the germline V gene. There are 15 residues in the CDR3. CDR3 sequence: CASSPITGGRDGYTF. CDR3 nucleotide sequence: TGTGCCAGCAGTCCCATAACAGGGGGCAGGGATGGCTACACCTTC.